The 24 T cell receptor beta chains presented below share a single source sample, sequenced in a study of blood T cells in healthy people across ages. Alongside a J-beta primer mix, a sample-barcoded 5' primer served in a second PCR lasting 7 to 11 cycles. TCRdb used MiXCR to reprocess the 5' RACE reads, holding one entry per CDR3 protein. There are 600,000 to 900,000 distinct CDR3 sequences in the sample; 25% to 30% occur only once, and about 3% lies in the top ten. These same records also appear under a second study, on T cells of mothers and their children.

Source material: blood. These receptors were obtained from a boy aged 5 to 17 in good health.

To note about this clonotype: The junction does not match germline at one end; this may be a read error. The rearrangement uses TRBV30 and TRBJ1-6, with TRBD1 identical over 10 bases. The CDR3 has 17 amino acids. Germline CDR1 reads GTSNPN; CDR2 reads SVGIG (reference sequence). The CDR3 DNA follows: TGTGCCTGGAGTGGACAGGGGGCGAGCTCCTATAATCCACCCCTCCACTTT. It translates to CAWSGQGASSYNPPLHF.

This clonotype was detected only a few times. The J gene is TRBJ2-5, the V gene TRBV4-1, with D possibly matching TRBD1 (5 bases). The end of the DNA is better explained by TRBJ2-7, so the J call may be wrong. Germline CDR1 and CDR2: MGHRA and YSYEKL. The CDR3 runs 16 residues. DNA of the CDR3: TGCGCCAGCAGCCAAGTGGAAACAGGTTTAGTCCACGAGCAGTACTTC. This encodes CASSQVETGLVHEQYF.

The chain carries TRBV28 and TRBJ1-2; tentatively, D is TRBD1 (5 bases). Trimming shortened V by 6 bases and J by 6 bases, and 17 bases separated the two germline ends. Germline assignment: CDR1 MDHEN and CDR2 SYDVKM. CDR3 size: 14 residues. DNA for the CDR3: TGTGCCAGCAGGCCTCCGGGGACGGGGAATGGCTACACCTTC. It is translated as CASRPPGTGNGYTF.

This chain joins TRBV10-3 and TRBJ2-6; D is possibly TRBD1 (5 bases). Trimming removed 6 bases at V and 0 bases at J, with 12 bases between. CDR3 length: 16 residues. The germline gives CDR1 ENHRY, CDR2 SYGVKD. CDR3 DNA sequence: TGTGCCATCAGGAAGGACATAGTCTCTGGGGCCAACGTCCTGACTTTC. Its translation: CAIRKDIVSGANVLTF.

This clonotype came up many times. The chain couples TRBV7-9 to TRBJ2-1, with D perhaps matching TRBD1 or TRBD2 (6 bases each). Per the germline V gene, CDR1 is SEHNR and CDR2 is FQNEAQ (reference sequence). This CDR3 has 13 amino acids. V lost 0 bases to trimming and J lost 8 bases, with 8 bases between them. For the CDR3, the DNA is TGTGCCAGCAGCTTAGCGGAGGGGGATGAGCAGTTCTTC. Amino acids: CASSLAEGDEQFF.

The V and J genes are TRBV13 and TRBJ1-4; the match to TRBD1 covers 8 bases. Germline V lookup: CDR1 PRHDT, CDR2 FYEKMQ (reference sequence). V dropped 5 bases and J dropped 8; count of bases not matched to a gene: 7. The CDR3 consists of 14 residues. The CDR3 DNA reads TGTGCCAGCAGCCGGACAGGGAAACGGGAAAAACTGTTTTTT. Encoded protein: CASSRTGKREKLFF. Together with reference TRBV13 and TRBJ1-4, the CDR3 gives the full variable domain: AAGVIQSPRHLIKEKRETATLKCYPIPRHDTVYWYQQGPGQDPQFLISFYEKMQSDKGSIPDRFSAQQFSDYHSELNMSSLELGDSALYFCASSRTGKREKLFFGSGTQLSVL.

This clonotype was recorded only once. This chain joins TRBV28 and TRBJ1-2, with D maybe TRBD1 (6 bases). There are 13 residues in the CDR3. V shed 6 bases and J shed 8 bases, with 16 bases lying between them. Germline V gene sequence: CDR1 MDHEN, CDR2 SYDVKM. This CDR3 reads CASSWDTSLGYTF. The DNA for the CDR3 is TGTGCCAGCAGCTGGGACACTAGCTTAGGCTACACCTTC.

This rearrangement joins TRBV5-1 to TRBJ2-1; 7 nucleotides agree with TRBD1. This CDR3 region has 16 residues. Germline assignment: CDR1 SGHRS and CDR2 YFSETQ. Losses at the gene ends were 4 bases for V and 3 bases for J; bases not matched to a gene: 10. DNA of the CDR3: TGCGCCAGCAGCCTGGCCCCAGGGGGTGTCTACAATGAGCAGTTCTTC. It specifies CASSLAPGGVYNEQFF.

This chain joins TRBV5-1 and TRBJ1-1; the match to TRBD1 covers 9 bases. Per germline, CDR1 SGHRS and CDR2 YFSETQ. V lost 4 bases to trimming and J lost 10 bases; unmatched junction nucleotides: 8. This CDR3 has 13 amino acids. The CDR3 is CASSLRDRDGAFF. The CDR3 nucleotides read TGCGCCAGCAGCCTCCGGGACAGGGATGGAGCTTTCTTT.

This clonotype was seen only a few times. This sequence joins TRBV11-2 and TRBJ1-2; 9 bases line up with TRBD1. This CDR3 has 14 residues. The J segment lost 6 bases and the V segment lost 3 bases, leaving 5 bases of the junction unmatched. Germline lookup yields CDR1 SGHAT and CDR2 FQNNGV. The CDR3 loop reads CASSFGQGTDGYTF. CDR3 in DNA: TGTGCCAGCAGCTTTGGACAGGGGACTGATGGCTACACCTTC.

The chain has TRBV5-1 and TRBJ1-2, with D unresolved. V lost 0 bases to trimming and J lost 5 bases, with 5 bases between them. The germline gives CDR1 SGHRS, CDR2 YFSETQ. The CDR3 has 12 amino acids. DNA of the CDR3: TGCGCCAGCAGCTTGGACGTGTATGGCTACACCTTC. Translating it yields CASSLDVYGYTF.

The rearrangement joins TRBV29-1 to TRBJ2-5; TRBD1 matches at 11 bases. V was clipped by 3 bases and J by 5 bases; unmatched bases: 5. The CDR3 is made up of 14 amino acids. The germline gives CDR1 SQVTM, CDR2 ANQGSEA. CDR3 bases: TGCAGCGTTGAGAGGGACAGGGGGAAGGAGACCCAGTACTTC. Translating gives CSVERDRGKETQYF.

This clonotype was observed a handful of times. This chain links TRBV2 with TRBJ2-7, with D uncertain. Germline V gene sequence: CDR1 SNHLY, CDR2 FYNNEI. The CDR3 consists of 14 residues. The V end was cut by 6 bases, the J end by 0 bases, with 12 bases between. CDR3 bases: TGTGCCAGCAGACAGACTGAGAGCTCCTACGAGCAGTACTTC. It yields the protein CASRQTESSYEQYF.

Regarding this clonotype: Since no conserved phenylalanine or tryptophan closes the CDR3, a read error is the likely cause. The rearrangement joins TRBV7-6 to TRBJ2-1; the match to TRBD2 covers 15 bases. The germline gives CDR1 SGHVS, CDR2 FNYEAQ. Losses at the gene ends were 0 bases for V and 4 bases for J; bases not matched to a gene: 7. The CDR3 has 19 amino acids. CDR3 sequence (DNA): TGTGCCAGCAGCTTAGCGGGGACTAGCGGGGGGCTCCTATACAATGAGCAGTTCTAC. This sequence encodes CASSLAGTSGGLLYNEQFY.

There are a few counts of this clonotype. The chain recombines TRBV15 with TRBJ2-5; D unresolved. The germline V and J ends were trimmed by 0 bases and 1 base, with 9 bases remaining between them. This CDR3 is 15 amino acids long. Germline CDR1 LNHNV, CDR2 YYDKDF (reference sequence). The CDR3 nucleotides read TGTGCCACCAGCAGAGATTTCGTCTTCCAAGAGACCCAGTACTTC. Amino acids: CATSRDFVFQETQYF.

This chain links TRBV7-8 with TRBJ1-6, with 7 nucleotides matching TRBD1. The CDR3 has 14 residues. Losses at the gene ends were 4 bases for V and 10 bases for J; bases not matched to a gene: 7. CDR1 and CDR2 from the germline V gene are SGHVS and FQNEAQ. DNA for the CDR3: TGTGCCAGCAGCTCACAGGGGTCGAGCTCACCCCTCCACTTT. Translated: CASSSQGSSSPLHF.

This sequence joins TRBV7-3 and TRBJ2-5; D remains unclear. The ends were cut back, 3 bases at V and 4 bases at J, with 15 bases in the middle. CDR1 is SGHTA, CDR2 FQGTGA, per germline. CDR3 length: 15 residues. The CDR3, as DNA: TGTGCCAGCAGCTTGGACCCAAATGGGATAGAGACCCAGTACTTC. It encodes CASSLDPNGIETQYF.

This chain joins TRBV7-9 and TRBJ2-1; D is uncertain. V lost 1 base and J lost 2, with 6 bases in between. Germline CDR1 reads SEHNR; CDR2 reads FQNEAQ (reference sequence). The CDR3 totals 14 residues. The chain's CDR3 is CASSLELAYNEQFF. The CDR3 nucleotides read TGTGCCAGCAGCTTAGAGCTAGCCTACAATGAGCAGTTCTTC.

This chain links TRBV5-1 with TRBJ2-3; D is possibly TRBD1 or TRBD2 (5 bases each). Looked up from germline, CDR1 is SGHRS and CDR2 is YFSETQ. The CDR3 totals 14 residues. Trimming shortened V by 4 bases and J by 2 bases, and 11 bases separated the two germline ends. The CDR3 sequence is CASSHGGTTDTQYF. The CDR3 DNA is TGCGCCAGCAGCCATGGGGGAACCACAGATACGCAGTATTTT.

The sample holds many counts of this clonotype. The chain combines TRBV5-6 with TRBJ2-3, with D possibly matching TRBD2 (5 bases). V shed 3 bases and J shed 5 bases, with 13 bases lying between them. The V gene's germline CDR1 is SGHDT and CDR2 YYEEEE. This CDR3 has 14 residues. CDR3 sequence reads: CASSSDYRGDTQYF. In nucleotides, the CDR3 is TGTGCCAGCAGCTCAGATTATCGGGGAGATACGCAGTATTTT.

This sequence joins TRBV7-9 and TRBJ2-1, with 8 nucleotides matching TRBD2. V lost 1 base, J lost 1 base, and 9 bases stayed unmatched. CDR3 length: 18 amino acids. CDR1 SEHNR and CDR2 FQNEAQ come from the germline V gene (reference sequence). CDR3 bases: TGTGCCAGCAGCTTAGGGGCCACACGGGAGGGGTCCTACAATGAGCAGTTCTTC. This codes for CASSLGATREGSYNEQFF.

V usage is TRBV2 and J usage is TRBJ2-5; possible D gene TRBD1, 5 bases. Germline CDR1 SNHLY, CDR2 FYNNEI. This CDR3 spans 14 amino acids. V dropped 1 base and J dropped 0 bases, with 6 bases sitting between them. As DNA, the CDR3 is TGTGCCAGCAGTGAAGGGACACACCAAGAGACCCAGTACTTC. Its protein is CASSEGTHQETQYF.

This chain uses TRBV20-1 with TRBJ1-2; D is perhaps TRBD1 (5 bases). Trimming took 3 bases from V and 6 from J, leaving 11 bases between them. The CDR3 is 12 amino acids. Germline CDR1 and CDR2: DFQATT and SNEGSKA (reference sequence). CDR3 amino acids: CSASQGGNGYTF. For the CDR3, the DNA is TGCAGTGCTAGTCAGGGCGGCAATGGCTACACCTTC.

This clonotype was counted between two and nine times. The chain uses TRBV11-2 and TRBJ1-4; TRBD1 agrees at 7 bases. Looked up from germline, CDR1 is SGHAT and CDR2 is FQNNGV. J gave up 7 bases and V 1 base, and 6 bases lay outside the gene matches. The CDR3 loop spans 15 amino acids. CDR3 nucleotides: TGTGCCAGCAGCTTAGTCAAAGGGGGCGTTGAAAAACTGTTTTTT. Encoded protein: CASSLVKGGVEKLFF.